What follows are 23 T cell receptor beta chains derived from one specimen sequenced in a study of T cells in women clearing cervical HPV infection. The assay was immunoSEQ multiplex PCR, and TCRdb's table has in-frame clones only and misses some. With over 30,000 clones in the sample, the ten largest clones hold around 4%. The sample was blood buffy coat. These receptors originate from a woman aged 18-69 years with a cervical HPV16 infection that either progressed to CIN3+ or cleared (not recorded which).

As for this clone: The read terminates 3 residues ahead of where the CDR3 ends, so the germline J gene completes it. This chain links TRBV6-2 or TRBV6-3 with TRBJ2-1; 9 bases align to TRBD2. The ends lost 3 bases at V and 5 bases at J; junction bases unmatched: 5. The CDR3 has 15 amino acids. Germline CDR1 is MNHEY and CDR2 is SVGEGT. Partial CDR3 DNA: TGTGCCAGCAGTTATTCGCTAGCGGGACACAATGAG. This translates into CASSYSLAGHNE. The CDR3 reads in full as CASSYSLAGHNEQFF.

As for this clone: The missing CDR3 end, 3 residues past where the read stops, is filled in from the germline J gene. The gene calls are TRBV7-9 and TRBJ2-5, with D possibly TRBD2 on 5 matching bases. V was trimmed by 6 bases and J by 3 bases, leaving 14 bases between them. CDR1 and CDR2 from the germline V gene are SEHNR and FQNEAQ (reference sequence). The CDR3 has 14 amino acids. The DNA read from the CDR3 is TGTGCCAGCAGGAGAGCGGAGAACGAAGAGACC. Protein: CASRRAENEET. The whole CDR3 is CASRRAENEETQYF. Supplemented by reference TRBV7-9 and TRBJ2-5, the full variable domain reads DTGVSQNPRHKITKRGQNVTFRCDPISEHNRLYWYRQTLGQGPEFLTYFQNEAQLEKSRLLSDRFSAERPKGSFSTLEIQRTEQGDSAMYLCASRRAENEETQYFGPGTRLLVL.

Concerning this clone itself: The CDR3 end lies 3 residues beyond the end of the read and is filled in from the germline J gene. The chain recombines TRBV11-2 with TRBJ2-3, with 7 bases matching TRBD2. This CDR3 has 13 residues. V shed 8 bases, J shed 5 bases, and the junction held 7 bases outside the gene matches. Germline loops: CDR1 SGHAT, CDR2 FQNNGV. The CDR3 sequence: CASQIGRGDTQYF. The DNA read from the CDR3 is TGTGCCAGCCAAATTGGGAGGGGAGATACG.

As concerns this clone: The read finishes 3 residues shy of the CDR3 end, and the germline J gene is used to complete it. The chain uses TRBV5-5 and TRBJ2-5; TRBD1 agrees at 8 bases. CDR1 is SGHKS, CDR2 YYEKEE, per germline (reference sequence). The CDR3 length is 15 residues. The V gene end was trimmed by 6 bases and the J gene end by 2 bases; junction bases not matched to a gene: 9. The CDR3 DNA, read in part, is TGTGCCAGCAACCCACCAGGGGGCCGGCAAGAGACC. The encoded protein is CASNPPGGRQET. The full-length CDR3 reads as CASNPPGGRQETQYF.

Concerning this clone itself: The read ends 3 residues early relative to the CDR3; the germline J gene fills the gap. The chain links TRBV5-1 to TRBJ1-2, with D possibly matching TRBD1 (6 bases). CDR1 is SGHRS and CDR2 is YFSETQ in the germline V gene. V lost 0 bases, J lost 5 bases, and 11 bases lay in between. This CDR3 spans 14 amino acids. CDR3 bases read: TGCGCCAGCAGCTTGGCAGGGGAGGTTTATGGC. Its protein product is CASSLAGEVYG. The complete CDR3 protein is CASSLAGEVYGYTF.

About this clone itself: The missing CDR3 end, 3 residues past where the read stops, is filled in from the germline J gene. The chain recombines TRBV6-1 with TRBJ2-4, with TRBD1 matching 7 bases. J lost 1 base, V lost 1 base, and 7 bases had no gene match. CDR3 size: 17 residues. The germline V gene has CDR1 MNHNS and CDR2 SASEGT. The CDR3 is CASSEVRRQGAKNIQYF. Incomplete CDR3 DNA: TGTGCCAGCAGTGAAGTACGTCGACAGGGTGCCAAAAACATT.

About this clone: The read is 3 residues too short to cover the CDR3 end, so that end is filled in from the germline J gene. J is TRBJ2-7 and V is TRBV5-1; TRBD2 aligns across 13 bases. This CDR3 comprises 14 residues. Per germline, CDR1 SGHRS and CDR2 YFSETQ. V dropped 5 bases and J dropped 3; count of bases not matched to a gene: 2. The DNA read from the CDR3 is TGCGCCAGCAGACGACTAGCGGGAGGCTACGAG. It is translated as CASRRLAGGYE. The full CDR3 sequence reads CASRRLAGGYEQYF.

Regarding this clone: The CDR3 end lies 3 residues beyond the end of the read and is filled in from the germline J gene. V and J are TRBV20-1 and TRBJ2-7; 7 bases map to TRBD2. Germline trimming cut 1 base from V and 2 bases from J; bases unmatched to any gene: 2. The CDR3 covers 13 residues. From germline, CDR1 is DFQATT and CDR2 SNEGSKA (reference sequence). This CDR3 reads CSARGRGAYEQYF. CDR3 DNA (partial): TGCAGTGCTAGAGGACGGGGGGCCTACGAG.

A word on this clone: The DNA ends 3 residues before the CDR3 does, and the rest of the CDR3 is filled in from the germline J gene. The chain has TRBV15 and TRBJ1-1; no definite D call. Germline CDR1 and CDR2: LNHNV and YYDKDF (reference sequence). The CDR3 consists of 15 residues. V shed 1 base and J shed 5 bases, with 14 bases lying between them. CDR3 protein: CATSRVAAGSTEAFF. Incomplete CDR3 DNA: TGTGCCACCAGCAGAGTAGCGGCGGGGAGTACTGAA.

Details on this clone: With the read ending 3 residues before the CDR3 end, the germline J gene is used to fill in that end. The chain employs TRBV19 and TRBJ2-5; unclear D gene. The germline gives CDR1 LNHDA, CDR2 SQIVND (reference sequence). Deletions cut 6 bases from V and 1 base from J, with 9 bases between. The CDR3 contains 13 residues. The part of the CDR3 DNA that was read is TGTGCCAGTAGCGCGCTTTTCCAAGAGACC. This codes for CASSALFQET. The full CDR3 protein reads CASSALFQETQYF.

On this clone itself: Read coverage stops 3 residues before the CDR3 terminus; the germline J gene supplies the remainder. The chain has TRBV7-3 and TRBJ1-1, with 7 positions matching TRBD1. V lost 7 bases and J lost 1; bases outside the gene matches: 3. This CDR3 is built from 13 residues. Germline CDR1 and CDR2: SGHTA and FQGTGA. CDR3 DNA (partial): TGTGCCAGCAACAGACAGGGGAACACTGAA. Protein sequence: CASNRQGNTE. In full, the CDR3 reads CASNRQGNTEAFF. Based on the CDR3 plus reference TRBV7-3 and TRBJ1-1, the full variable domain is GAGVSQTPSNKVTEKGKYVELRCDPISGHTALYWYRQSLGQGPEFLIYFQGTGAADDSGLPNDRFFAVRPEGSVSTLKIQRTERGDSAVYLCASNRQGNTEAFFGQGTRLTVV.

As regards this clone: Read coverage stops 3 residues before the CDR3 terminus; the germline J gene supplies the remainder. The chain carries TRBV2 and TRBJ1-5; D perhaps matches TRBD1 (5 bases). V gave up 4 bases and J gave up 4 bases, with 11 bases separating them. The CDR3 loop spans 14 amino acids. CDR1 is SNHLY and CDR2 is FYNNEI in the germline V gene. The CDR3 region is CASSGQGRNQPQHF. The covered CDR3 bases are TGTGCCAGCAGTGGGCAGGGTAGAAATCAGCCC.

With regard to this clone: The read finishes 3 residues shy of the CDR3 end, and the germline J gene is used to complete it. The chain recombines TRBV19 with TRBJ1-5; 7 positions match TRBD1. In germline, CDR1 is LNHDA, CDR2 SQIVND (reference sequence). The CDR3 consists of 17 residues. After removal of 3 bases from V and 2 bases from J, the junction contained 10 bases not matched to a gene. The CDR3 sequence is CASSMDRARGGNQPQHF. The covered CDR3 bases are TGTGCCAGTAGTATGGACCGTGCCAGGGGGGGCAATCAGCCC. The full variable domain, rest sourced from reference TRBV19 and TRBJ1-5, is DGGITQSPKYLFRKEGQNVTLSCEQNLNHDAMYWYRQDPGQGLRLIYYSQIVNDFQKGDIAEGYSVSREKKESFPLTVTSAQKNPTAFYLCASSMDRARGGNQPQHFGDGTRLSIL.

On this clone itself: The missing CDR3 end, 3 residues past where the read stops, is filled in from the germline J gene. The chain has TRBV2 and TRBJ2-3, with 7 nucleotides matching TRBD2. Germline V gene sequence: CDR1 SNHLY, CDR2 FYNNEI. The V segment lost 1 base and the J segment 3 bases; nucleotides outside the gene matches: 4. There are 15 residues in the CDR3. The chain's CDR3 is CASSEEGLRTDTQYF. CDR3 DNA (partial): TGTGCCAGCAGTGAAGAGGGACTACGTACAGATACG.

A note on this clone: The read falls 3 residues short of the CDR3 end, and the missing part is taken from the germline J gene. This chain links TRBV7-9 with TRBJ1-2; 7 bases fit TRBD1. Germline loops: CDR1 SEHNR, CDR2 FQNEAQ (reference sequence). The CDR3 runs to 13 residues. CDR3 DNA (partial): TGTGCCAGCAGCGCCAAGACAGGGTTGGGC. This translates into CASSAKTGLG. The full CDR3 protein is CASSAKTGLGYTF. Looking up the rest from reference TRBV7-9 and TRBJ1-2 gives the full variable domain: DTGVSQNPRHKITKRGQNVTFRCDPISEHNRLYWYRQTLGQGPEFLTYFQNEAQLEKSRLLSDRFSAERPKGSFSTLEIQRTEQGDSAMYLCASSAKTGLGYTFGSGTRLTVV.

A remark on this clone: The CDR3 goes on 3 residues after the read ends, and that part is filled in from the germline J gene. This chain joins TRBV6-2 or TRBV6-3 and TRBJ2-7; D gene ambiguous. This CDR3 has 14 residues. V was trimmed by 3 bases and J by 6 bases, leaving 15 bases between them. Germline CDR1 and CDR2: MNHEY and SVGEGT. The CDR3 loop reads CASSYPPPPGEQYF. Incomplete CDR3 DNA: TGTGCCAGCAGTTATCCCCCTCCCCCGGGCGAG.

As concerns this clone: The CDR3 extends 3 residues past the end of the read, so its final part is completed from the germline J gene. The chain uses TRBV19 and TRBJ2-1; D is perhaps TRBD2 (5 bases). Germline V lookup: CDR1 LNHDA, CDR2 SQIVND (reference sequence). The CDR3 totals 14 residues. V lost 2 bases and J lost 0, with 5 bases in between. CDR3 residues: CASSITSSYNEQFF. The sequenced part of the CDR3 DNA is TGTGCCAGTAGTATAACTAGCTCCTACAATGAG.

For this clone: The read comes to an end 3 residues before the CDR3 does, leaving the germline J gene to fill in the end. Other DNA sequences of this sample code for an identical CDR3. The genes are TRBV2 and TRBJ2-7; D remains unclear. The germline V gene has CDR1 SNHLY and CDR2 FYNNEI. V gave up 4 bases and J gave up 4 bases, with 5 bases separating them. The CDR3 contains 11 residues. This CDR3 is CASSAGYEQYF. Partial CDR3 DNA: TGTGCCAGCAGTGCCGGGTACGAG.

Comments on this clone: Sequencing ends 3 residues short of the CDR3 end; the germline J gene provides the rest. This chain uses TRBV7-2 with TRBJ1-2, with 8 bases matching TRBD1. The CDR3 is 13 residues long. The germline gives CDR1 SGHTA, CDR2 FQGNSA. This chain's CDR3 is CASSLGQGWGYTF. The covered CDR3 bases are TGTGCCAGCAGCTTAGGACAGGGGTGGGGC.

Regarding this clone: The read gets to within 3 residues of the CDR3 end, and the germline J gene fills in the rest. This sequence joins TRBV5-1 and TRBJ1-2; 7 bases match TRBD1. Per germline, CDR1 SGHRS and CDR2 YFSETQ. This CDR3 has 14 residues. V lost 0 bases, J lost 4 bases, and 3 bases stayed unmatched. The part of the CDR3 DNA that was read is TGCGCCAGCAGCTTGGGGGGACAGACCTATGGC. Amino acids: CASSLGGQTYG. In full, the CDR3 reads CASSLGGQTYGYTF. Full variable domain (missing parts from reference TRBV5-1 and TRBJ1-2): KAGVTQTPRYLIKTRGQQVTLSCSPISGHRSVSWYQQTPGQGLQFLFEYFSETQRNKGNFPGRFSGRQFSNSRSEMNVSTLELGDSALYLCASSLGGQTYGYTFGSGTRLTVV.

Turning to this clone: The CDR3 goes on 3 residues after the read ends, and that part is filled in from the germline J gene. The chain recombines TRBV28 with TRBJ2-3; TRBD1 is a possible D gene (6 bases). Germline V gives CDR1 MDHEN, CDR2 SYDVKM. The CDR3 runs to 14 residues. V was clipped by 7 bases and J by 2 bases, with 13 bases between them. Partial CDR3 DNA: TGTGCCAGCAAGGGGGACGTATTCACAGATACG. Protein: CASKGDVFTDT. The full CDR3 sequence reads CASKGDVFTDTQYF.

About this clone: The read is 3 residues too short to cover the CDR3 end, so that end is filled in from the germline J gene. This chain uses TRBV30 with TRBJ1-1; 9 bases map to TRBD1. The V gene's germline CDR1 is GTSNPN and CDR2 SVGIG (reference sequence). With 1 base clipped from V and 5 bases from J, the junction kept 8 bases outside the gene matches. This CDR3 contains 15 residues. The DNA read from the CDR3 is TGTGCCTGGAGTGGCATGATGACAGGGGGTACTGAA. Its protein is CAWSGMMTGGTE. Given in full, the CDR3 is CAWSGMMTGGTEAFF.

Details on this clone: The read terminates 3 residues before the CDR3 end, so the remaining end is supplied by the germline J gene. The rearrangement links TRBV2 to TRBJ1-1; unclear D gene. V was pared by 5 bases and J by 1 base, with 5 bases between. The CDR3 is 12 residues long. The V gene's germline CDR1 is SNHLY and CDR2 FYNNEI. This CDR3 is CASSFGNTEAFF. The CDR3 DNA, read in part, is TGTGCCAGCAGTTTCGGGAACACTGAA. Variable domain in full (rest from reference TRBV2 and TRBJ1-1): EPEVTQTPSHQVTQMGQEVILRCVPISNHLYFYWYRQILGQKVEFLVSFYNNEISEKSEIFDDQFSVERPDGSNFTLKIRSTKLEDSAMYFCASSFGNTEAFFGQGTRLTVV.